One and the same sample provided the 30 T cell receptor beta chains below, sequenced in a study of T-cell reconstitution after alpha-beta-depleted transplantation in children. Preparation of the TCRbeta library involved a method that used unique molecular identifiers. TCRdb processed the PCR reads anew with MiXCR; each CDR3 protein has one entry. The sample holds about 870,000 distinct CDR3 sequences; less than 20% are singletons and the top ten take approximately 5%. This specimen was PBMCs, mostly from graft donor cells, taken 360 days after TCRalphabeta/CD19-depleted stem cell transplant. These receptors all come from a male patient younger than 18 who had a stem cell transplant for acute lymphoblastic leukemia, so the T cells may come from the graft donor.

This clonotype was recorded only once. The genes are TRBV7-6 and TRBJ2-1; 7 bases agree with TRBD2. Per germline, CDR1 SGHVS and CDR2 FNYEAQ. J gave up 4 bases and V 1 base, and 7 bases lay outside the gene matches. CDR3 size: 16 residues. The CDR3 sequence: CASSLGVLAEYNEQFF. Here the CDR3 DNA reads TGTGCCAGCAGCTTAGGGGTGCTAGCGGAATACAATGAGCAGTTCTTC.

The chain employs TRBV3-1 and TRBJ2-7; 7 bases map to TRBD2. Germline CDR1 reads LGHDT; CDR2 reads YNNKEL (reference sequence). The CDR3 covers 15 residues. Trimming removed 1 base from V and 1 base from J; junction bases left unmatched: 4. DNA of the CDR3: TGTGCCAGCAGCCAAGGCGGGAGTAGATCCTACGAGCAGTACTTC. Translating it yields CASSQGGSRSYEQYF.

The chain employs TRBV20-1 and TRBJ2-2; a weak D match, TRBD1 (6 bases). Per the germline V gene, CDR1 is DFQATT and CDR2 is SNEGSKA (reference sequence). Trimming took 5 bases from V and 0 from J, leaving 13 bases between them. The CDR3 extends over 15 amino acids. The CDR3 DNA is TGCAGTGCTGCCGGGACATACCCGAACACCGGGGAGCTGTTTTTT. It translates to CSAAGTYPNTGELFF.

The chain couples TRBV2 to TRBJ2-7; 9 bases match TRBD1. V lost 6 bases and J lost 4; bases outside the gene matches: 7. The CDR3 loop spans 14 amino acids. Germline V gives CDR1 SNHLY, CDR2 FYNNEI. The CDR3 reads CASRVLGQGYEQYF. CDR3 in DNA: TGTGCCAGCAGGGTTTTGGGACAGGGATACGAGCAGTACTTC.

This clonotype appeared many times. J is TRBJ2-7 and V is TRBV9, with 7 bases aligning to TRBD1. CDR1 SGDLS and CDR2 YYNGEE come from the germline V gene. The CDR3 totals 15 residues. V trimming: 3 bases; J trimming: 1 base; junction bases outside the gene matches: 7. CDR3 protein: CASSAGTDFSYEQYF. DNA of the CDR3: TGTGCCAGCAGCGCAGGGACAGACTTTTCCTACGAGCAGTACTTC.

This chain connects TRBV5-5 to TRBJ2-6; D remains unclear. The germline CDR1 and CDR2 sequences are SGHKS and YYEKEE (reference sequence). This CDR3 is 16 amino acids long. The germline V and J ends were trimmed by 0 bases and 2 bases, with 9 bases remaining between them. CDR3 nucleotide sequence: TGTGCCAGCAGCTTGGAAGCGACAACTGGGGCCAACGTCCTGACTTTC. Amino acid sequence: CASSLEATTGANVLTF.

The sample holds many counts of this clonotype. V gene TRBV5-4 combines with J gene TRBJ2-7; D gene unclear. The ends were cut back, 5 bases at V and 2 bases at J, with 14 bases in the middle. The CDR3 loop spans 14 amino acids. Germline assignment: CDR1 SGHNT and CDR2 YYREEE (reference sequence). The CDR3 nucleotides are TGTGCCAGCAGTCCGCCTACTGGACCCTACGAGCAGTACTTC. It translates to CASSPPTGPYEQYF.

The chain links TRBV4-1 to TRBJ2-3, with a tentative D call TRBD2 (6 bases). In germline, CDR1 is MGHRA, CDR2 YSYEKL. Trimming cost V 1 base and J 13 bases, with 21 bases left between them. This CDR3 spans 15 amino acids. The CDR3 loop reads CASSQGFLAERSEYF. In DNA, the CDR3 is TGCGCCAGCAGCCAAGGATTTTTAGCGGAGCGAAGCGAGTATTTT.

This clonotype was found a few times. This chain connects TRBV2 to TRBJ2-5; 10 nucleotides line up with TRBD2. This CDR3 comprises 16 residues. Germline CDR1 SNHLY, CDR2 FYNNEI. V shed 5 bases, J shed 2 bases, and the junction held 8 bases outside the gene matches. The CDR3 DNA reads as TGTGCCAGCAGTAGAGCGGGAGGGGTATTACAAGAGACCCAGTACTTC. Translated: CASSRAGGVLQETQYF.

The CDR3 DNA sequence: TGTGCCAGCAGCTGGACGTCCGGGACAGCAAATGAAAAACTGTTTTTT. It is translated as CASSWTSGTANEKLFF. The J gene is TRBJ1-4, the V gene TRBV7-8, with 7 nucleotides matching TRBD1. The trim removed 4 bases at V and 5 bases at J, leaving 10 bases unmatched. The CDR3 spans 16 residues. CDR1 is SGHVS, CDR2 FQNEAQ, per germline.

The chain combines TRBV4-1 with TRBJ1-5; 10 bases agree with TRBD1. Germline CDR1 is MGHRA and CDR2 is YSYEKL. CDR3 size: 15 residues. Germline trimming cut 4 bases from V and 5 bases from J; bases unmatched to any gene: 5. CDR3 protein: CASSPRQGADQPQHF. In DNA form, the CDR3 reads TGCGCCAGCAGCCCCAGACAGGGGGCAGATCAGCCCCAGCATTTT.

This clonotype turned up a few times. The rearrangement uses TRBV6-2 or TRBV6-3 and TRBJ1-5; no definite D call. Trimming took off 10 bases at V and 5 bases at J, with 9 bases between the two ends. From germline, CDR1 is MNHEY and CDR2 SVGEGT. CDR3 size: 11 residues. In DNA, the CDR3 is TGTGCCACCTCTGATCATCAGCCCCAGCATTTT. Translation: CATSDHQPQHF.

The J gene is TRBJ2-1, the V gene TRBV7-9, with 9 bases fitting TRBD2. This CDR3 has 16 residues. The V gene end was trimmed by 4 bases and the J gene end by 6 bases; junction bases not matched to a gene: 10. Germline CDR1 is SEHNR and CDR2 is FQNEAQ (reference sequence). The CDR3 nucleotides are TGTGCCAGCAGCTCCGGGGGACTAGCAAGAGTCAATGAGCAGTTCTTC. This sequence encodes CASSSGGLARVNEQFF.

This clonotype was detected a few times. The V gene is TRBV20-1, the J gene TRBJ2-2; D is ambiguous. From germline, CDR1 is DFQATT and CDR2 SNEGSKA (reference sequence). V was clipped by 3 bases and J by 1 base, with 9 bases between them. The CDR3 sequence is 14 residues long. The CDR3: CSARLPGNTGELFF. The CDR3 nucleotides are TGCAGTGCTAGGCTTCCAGGGAACACCGGGGAGCTGTTTTTT.

This clonotype has more than one count but fewer than ten. This sequence joins TRBV4-1 and TRBJ1-5; D remains ambiguous. Germline CDR1 MGHRA, CDR2 YSYEKL. The CDR3 length is 14 residues. The V end lost 1 base, the J end lost 6 bases, and 10 bases lay between the germline ends. CDR3 loop: CASSQGRVSQPQHF. CDR3 nucleotide sequence: TGCGCCAGCAGCCAAGGAAGGGTTAGTCAGCCCCAGCATTTT.

This clonotype was seen at least ten times. The chain couples TRBV5-1 to TRBJ2-1; TRBD2 matches 9 bases. Germline V gene lookup returns CDR1 SGHRS and CDR2 YFSETQ. The CDR3 is made up of 16 amino acids. With V trimmed by 4 bases and J by 2 bases, 7 bases remained unmatched. CDR3 protein: CASSPDSGRPYNEQFF. CDR3 DNA: TGCGCCAGCAGCCCCGACAGCGGGAGGCCCTACAATGAGCAGTTCTTC.

This clonotype showed up just a few times. The J gene is TRBJ1-4, the V gene TRBV5-1; no reliable D call. The V gene lost 7 bases and the J gene lost 8 bases, with 18 bases spanning the gap. The CDR3 totals 14 residues. Germline loops: CDR1 SGHRS, CDR2 YFSETQ. The CDR3 coding sequence is TGCGCCAGCTACCCGGGCCTCAAGCGGGAAAAACTGTTTTTT. Translation gives CASYPGLKREKLFF.

This clonotype was picked up a small number of times. The rearrangement links TRBV7-9 to TRBJ2-7; either TRBD1 or TRBD2 may supply D (5 bases each). This CDR3 is 16 amino acids long. Germline V lookup: CDR1 SEHNR, CDR2 FQNEAQ (reference sequence). Trimming pared 4 bases from V and 5 bases from J, leaving 21 bases between. CDR3 bases: TGTGCCAGCAGCTATACGACTATGGACACGAGAAACGAGCAGTACTTC. Its protein is CASSYTTMDTRNEQYF.

The V call is TRBV19, the J call TRBJ2-7; TRBD1 or TRBD2 may be the D gene (5 bases each). With 4 bases removed from V and 2 bases from J, the gap between germline ends came to 18 bases. This CDR3 has 16 amino acids. Germline assignment: CDR1 LNHDA and CDR2 SQIVND (reference sequence). The CDR3 DNA sequence: TGTGCCAGTAGTAACCCCCACTCGGGACCGACCTACGAGCAGTACTTC. Protein sequence: CASSNPHSGPTYEQYF.

There are a few counts of this clonotype. The chain uses TRBV29-1 and TRBJ2-7; no firm D call. Germline values: CDR1 SQVTM, CDR2 ANQGSEA. The CDR3 has 13 amino acids. Between the trimmed V and J ends, which lost 3 bases and 2 bases, there was a span of 11 bases. In DNA, the CDR3 is TGCAGCGTTGAGTTCACCTCGACCTACGAGCAGTACTTC. This sequence encodes CSVEFTSTYEQYF.

The CDR3 spells CASSLRGAGMNNEQFF. CDR3 DNA: TGCGCCAGCAGCTTAAGAGGAGCAGGCATGAACAATGAGCAGTTCTTC. This rearrangement joins TRBV5-1 to TRBJ2-1; D is uncertain. The germline CDR1 and CDR2 sequences are SGHRS and YFSETQ. There are 16 residues in the CDR3. V was clipped by 2 bases and J by 5 bases, with 17 bases between them.

This clonotype was counted between two and nine times. The chain has TRBV7-3 and TRBJ2-3; 9 bases agree with TRBD2. This CDR3 comprises 17 residues. Trimming removed 5 bases from V and 5 bases from J; junction bases left unmatched: 14. CDR1 and CDR2 from the germline V gene are SGHTA and FQGTGA. CDR3: CASSPTPGGRAVDTQYF. CDR3 sequence (DNA): TGTGCCAGCAGCCCCACCCCTGGCGGGAGGGCCGTAGATACGCAGTATTTT.

This clonotype came up a few times. The V and J genes are TRBV7-8 and TRBJ2-7, with 8 bases fitting TRBD2. In germline, CDR1 is SGHVS, CDR2 FQNEAQ. The length of the CDR3 is 15 residues. The V gene end was trimmed by 0 bases and the J gene end by 6 bases; junction bases not matched to a gene: 7. The CDR3 protein is CASSLATSATAEQYF. In nucleotides, the CDR3 is TGTGCCAGCAGCTTAGCGACTAGCGCCACCGCCGAGCAGTACTTC.

This chain links TRBV20-1 with TRBJ1-5, with D maybe TRBD1 (5 bases). V was shortened by 3 bases and J by 3 bases, with 12 bases between the two germline ends. The CDR3 runs 14 residues. Germline values: CDR1 DFQATT, CDR2 SNEGSKA (reference sequence). CDR3 DNA sequence: TGCAGTGCTAGGACCCCAGGGTTCAATCAGCCCCAGCATTTT. It encodes CSARTPGFNQPQHF.

This clonotype showed up many times. The chain carries TRBV12-3 or TRBV12-4 and TRBJ2-7; no reliable D call. The V end was cut by 3 bases, the J end by 5 bases, with 5 bases between. The CDR3 consists of 11 residues. CDR3 protein: CASSFTNEQYF. The CDR3 DNA is TGTGCCAGCAGTTTTACGAACGAGCAGTACTTC.

This chain connects TRBV7-6 to TRBJ2-3, with D perhaps matching TRBD2 (6 bases). The CDR3 has 11 residues. Germline-derived CDR1 and CDR2 are SGHVS and FNYEAQ. CDR3 sequence reads: CASGEADTQYF. The CDR3 DNA follows: TGTGCTTCGGGGGAAGCAGATACGCAGTATTTT.

V and J are TRBV25-1 and TRBJ2-3, with 10 bases matching TRBD1. Germline V gene lookup returns CDR1 MGHDK and CDR2 SYGVNS. Germline trimming cut 2 bases from V and 4 bases from J; bases unmatched to any gene: 6. The CDR3 has 16 residues. The CDR3 protein is CASSEPGQGSSDTQYF. The CDR3 DNA reads as TGTGCCAGCAGTGAACCGGGACAGGGGTCGTCAGATACGCAGTATTTT. Full variable domain (outside the CDR3, taken from reference TRBV25-1 and TRBJ2-3): EADIYQTPRYLVIGTGKKITLECSQTMGHDKMYWYQQDPGMELHLIHYSYGVNSTEKGDLSSESTVSRIRTEHFPLTLESARPSHTSQYLCASSEPGQGSSDTQYFGPGTRLTVL.

This clonotype was seen only a few times. This chain links TRBV7-9 with TRBJ2-1; D is perhaps TRBD2 (6 bases). CDR1 is SEHNR and CDR2 is FQNEAQ in the germline V gene (reference sequence). V lost 3 bases and J 8 bases, leaving 17 bases between the germline ends. The CDR3 runs 15 residues. Here the CDR3 reads CASSLIAVAFDEQFF. CDR3 coding DNA: TGTGCCAGCAGCTTGATAGCGGTGGCGTTCGATGAGCAGTTCTTC.

CDR3 nucleotide sequence: TGTGCCAGCAGCTTCGGACTAGTCGGCTCCTACAATGAGCAGTTCTTC. This codes for CASSFGLVGSYNEQFF. The V gene is TRBV7-9, the J gene TRBJ2-1; 7 bases align to TRBD2. J was trimmed by 0 bases and V by 3 bases; bases with no gene match: 5. The CDR3 spans 16 residues. The germline V gene has CDR1 SEHNR and CDR2 FQNEAQ (reference sequence).

Remarks on this clonotype: This CDR3 fails to terminate in the conserved phenylalanine or tryptophan, so it likely reflects a read error. V is TRBV5-1 and J is TRBJ2-5; D gene uncertain. The CDR3 totals 12 residues. The germline V gene encodes CDR1 SGHRS and CDR2 YFSETQ. Trimming shortened V by 4 bases and J by 5 bases, and 9 bases separated the two germline ends. CDR3 amino acids: CASSLPMETQYY. As DNA, the CDR3 is TGCGCCAGCAGCCTACCCATGGAGACCCAGTACTAC.